Below, 8 T cell receptor beta chains from the same sample are listed, as sequenced in a study of blood T cell repertoires in COVID-19. Using immunoSEQ multiplex PCR, the repertoire was profiled, and TCRdb retains in-frame clones only, with some absent. The data hold under 300,000 clones, with roughly 85% observed a single time. Input material: peripheral blood. These receptors came from a woman in her fifties or sixties who had recovered from COVID-19.

This clone occurred once. The chain is built from TRBV28 and TRBJ2-3, with 7 bases that match TRBD1. There are 13 residues in the CDR3. V dropped 5 bases and J dropped 14; count of bases not matched to a gene: 13. Germline CDR1 is MDHEN and CDR2 is SYDVKM. CDR3: CASSPPGQAVGYF. CDR3 bases: TGTGCCAGCAGTCCCCCCGGACAGGCGGTCGGGTATTTT.

The CDR3 DNA is TGTGCCAGCAGTTCCCTATCCAACTCCTACAATGAGCAGTTCTTC. Residues: CASSSLSNSYNEQFF. V is TRBV27 and J is TRBJ2-1; D is ambiguous. Looked up from germline, CDR1 is MNHEY and CDR2 is SMNVEV (reference sequence). V was shortened by 4 bases and J by 0 bases, with 10 bases between the two germline ends. CDR3 length equals 15 residues.

CDR3 protein: CASTNILGTGTYNSPLHF. CDR3 nucleotide sequence: TGTGCCAGCACAAACATCCTGGGGACAGGGACATATAATTCACCCCTCCACTTT. The rearrangement links TRBV28 to TRBJ1-6, with 9 bases lining up with TRBD1. Germline CDR1 and CDR2: MDHEN and SYDVKM. J gave up 4 bases and V 7 bases, and 14 bases lay outside the gene matches. The CDR3 has 18 residues.

As DNA, the CDR3 is TGTGCCAGCAGTTACTCAACAGAAAACACTGAAGCTTTCTTT. This encodes CASSYSTENTEAFF. V is TRBV6-2 or TRBV6-3 and J is TRBJ1-1; D gene ambiguous. The V end lost 0 bases, the J end lost 2 bases, and 7 bases lay between the germline ends. This CDR3 contains 14 residues. CDR1 is MNHEY and CDR2 is SVGEGT in the germline V gene.

This chain joins TRBV5-5 and TRBJ2-1, with TRBD2 matching 11 bases. V lost 4 bases to trimming and J lost 3 bases; unmatched junction nucleotides: 12. Germline V CDR1 and CDR2: SGHKS, YYEKEE (reference sequence). The CDR3 runs to 18 residues. The CDR3 reads CASSQPTSGRLGYNEQFF. In DNA, the CDR3 is TGTGCCAGCAGCCAACCCACTAGCGGGAGACTCGGCTACAATGAGCAGTTCTTC.

The V gene is TRBV2, the J gene TRBJ2-3, with D possibly matching TRBD1 (6 bases). Trimming pared 4 bases from V and 2 bases from J, leaving 10 bases between. Looked up from germline, CDR1 is SNHLY and CDR2 is FYNNEI. The CDR3 is 14 residues long. As DNA, the CDR3 is TGTGCCAGCAGTGCACAGGGATTCACAGATACGCAGTATTTT. Encoded protein: CASSAQGFTDTQYF.

The chain joins TRBV6-2 or TRBV6-3 to TRBJ1-2, with 10 nucleotides matching TRBD1. The ends lost 2 bases at V and 2 bases at J; junction bases unmatched: 8. The germline gives CDR1 MNHEY, CDR2 SVGEGT. This CDR3 has 17 residues. CDR3 sequence (DNA): TGTGCCAGCAGTTACCCGACCCTGGGACAGGGGAACTATGGCTACACCTTC. Protein product: CASSYPTLGQGNYGYTF.

The J gene is TRBJ1-2, the V gene TRBV19; 7 bases fit TRBD1. The junction had 10 bases not matched to a gene; V was cut back by 4 bases and J by 5 bases. CDR3 length: 15 amino acids. CDR1 and CDR2 (germline): LNHDA, SQIVND (reference sequence). DNA for the CDR3: TGTGCCAGTAGTACGGTCCGGGACAGACTATATGGCTACACCTTC. Translation: CASSTVRDRLYGYTF.